Reported below is one TCR beta chain. The CDR3 totals 15 residues. Germline values: CDR1 SEHNR, CDR2 FQNEAQ (reference sequence). Between the trimmed V and J ends, which lost 1 base and 5 bases, there was a span of 14 bases. With a J-beta primer mix and a sample-barcoded 5' primer, a second PCR ran about 7 to 11 cycles. TCRdb reprocessed the 5' RACE reads with MiXCR, giving one entry per CDR3 protein. This sample has approximately 1,700,000 distinct CDR3 sequences, with about two fifths found just once. These data come from a study of blood T cells in healthy people across ages. The TCR originated in a human donor in good health. Sequenced sample: blood. The rearrangement links TRBV7-9 to TRBJ1-1; TRBD1 is a possible D gene (5 bases). The CDR3: CASSLGLGVRTEAFF. CDR3 in DNA: TGTGCCAGCAGCTTAGGATTGGGGGTGAGGACTGAAGCTTTCTTT.